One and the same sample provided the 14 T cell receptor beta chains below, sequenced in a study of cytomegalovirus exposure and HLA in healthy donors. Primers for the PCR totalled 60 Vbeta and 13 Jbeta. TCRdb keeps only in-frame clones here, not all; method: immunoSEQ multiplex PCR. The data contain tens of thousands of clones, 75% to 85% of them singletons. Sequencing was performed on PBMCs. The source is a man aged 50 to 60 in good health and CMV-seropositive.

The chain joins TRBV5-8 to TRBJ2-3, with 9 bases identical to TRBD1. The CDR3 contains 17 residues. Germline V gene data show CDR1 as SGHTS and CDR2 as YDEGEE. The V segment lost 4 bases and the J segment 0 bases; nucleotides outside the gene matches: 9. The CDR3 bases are TGTGCCAGCAGCCCCAGGACAGGGGTCCGTAGCACAGATACGCAGTATTTT. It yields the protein CASSPRTGVRSTDTQYF.

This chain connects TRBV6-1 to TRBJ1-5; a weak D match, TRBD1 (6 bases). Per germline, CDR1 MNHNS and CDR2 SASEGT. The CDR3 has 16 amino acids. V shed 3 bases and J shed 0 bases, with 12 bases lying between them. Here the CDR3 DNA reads TGTGCCAGCAGTGAGAGAGGACAGCCTAGCAATCAGCCCCAGCATTTT. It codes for CASSERGQPSNQPQHF.

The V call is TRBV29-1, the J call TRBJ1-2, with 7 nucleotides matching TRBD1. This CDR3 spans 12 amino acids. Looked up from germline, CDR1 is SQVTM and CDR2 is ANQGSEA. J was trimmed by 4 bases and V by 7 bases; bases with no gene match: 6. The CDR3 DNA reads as TGCAGCGCTGAGGACAGGTCCTATGGCTACACCTTC. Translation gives CSAEDRSYGYTF.

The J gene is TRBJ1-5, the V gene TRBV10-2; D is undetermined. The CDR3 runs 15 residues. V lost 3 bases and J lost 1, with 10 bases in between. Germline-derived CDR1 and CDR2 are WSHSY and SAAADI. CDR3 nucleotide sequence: TGCGCCAGCAGTGATTCGGGGTCGAGCAATCAGCCCCAGCATTTT. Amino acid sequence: CASSDSGSSNQPQHF.

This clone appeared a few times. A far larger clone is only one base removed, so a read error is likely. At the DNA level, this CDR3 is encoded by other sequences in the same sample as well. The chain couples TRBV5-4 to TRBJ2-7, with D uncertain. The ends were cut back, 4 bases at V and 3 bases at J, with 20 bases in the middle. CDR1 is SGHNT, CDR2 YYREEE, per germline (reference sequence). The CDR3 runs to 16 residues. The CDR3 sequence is CASSQEAGKGYYEQYF. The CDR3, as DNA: TGTGCCAGCAGCCAAGAAGCAGGAAAAGGCTACTACGAGCAGTACTTC. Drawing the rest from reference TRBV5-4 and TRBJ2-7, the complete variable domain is ETGVTQSPTHLIKTRGQQVTLRCSSQSGHNTVSWYQQALGQGPQFIFQYYREEENGRGNFPPRFSGLQFPNYSSELNVNALELDDSALYLCASSQEAGKGYYEQYFGPGTRLTVT.

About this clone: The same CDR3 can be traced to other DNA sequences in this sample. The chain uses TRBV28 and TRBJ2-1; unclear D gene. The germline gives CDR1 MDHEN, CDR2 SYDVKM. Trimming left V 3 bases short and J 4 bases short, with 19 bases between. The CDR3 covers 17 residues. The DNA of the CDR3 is TGTGCCAGCAGTTTGGCGCCTATAGACGGGTATTACAATGAGCAGTTCTTC. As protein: CASSLAPIDGYYNEQFF.

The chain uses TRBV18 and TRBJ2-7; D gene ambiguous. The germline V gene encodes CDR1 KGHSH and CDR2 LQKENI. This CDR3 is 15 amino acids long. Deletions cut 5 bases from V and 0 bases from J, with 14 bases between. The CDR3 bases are TGTGCCAGCTCATCTTCGACGGAGACCTCCTACGAGCAGTACTTC. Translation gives CASSSSTETSYEQYF.

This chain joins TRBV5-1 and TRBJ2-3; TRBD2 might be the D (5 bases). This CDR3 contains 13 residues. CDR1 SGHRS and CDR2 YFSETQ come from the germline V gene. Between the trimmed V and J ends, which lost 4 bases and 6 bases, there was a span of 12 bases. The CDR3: CASSLLRGDTQYF. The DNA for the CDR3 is TGCGCCAGCAGCCTCTTAAGAGGGGATACGCAGTATTTT. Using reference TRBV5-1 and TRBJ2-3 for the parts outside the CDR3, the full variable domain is KAGVTQTPRYLIKTRGQQVTLSCSPISGHRSVSWYQQTPGQGLQFLFEYFSETQRNKGNFPGRFSGRQFSNSRSEMNVSTLELGDSALYLCASSLLRGDTQYFGPGTRLTVL.

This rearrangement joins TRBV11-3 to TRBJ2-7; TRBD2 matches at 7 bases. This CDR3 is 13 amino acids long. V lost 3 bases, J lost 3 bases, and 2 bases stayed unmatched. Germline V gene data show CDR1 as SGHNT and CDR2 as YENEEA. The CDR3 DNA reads TGTGCCAGCAGCTTGACTAGCAGCTACGAGCAGTACTTC. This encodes CASSLTSSYEQYF. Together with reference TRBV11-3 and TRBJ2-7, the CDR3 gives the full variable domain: EAGVVQSPRYKIIEKKQPVAFWCNPISGHNTLYWYLQNLGQGPELLIRYENEEAVDDSQLPKDRFSAERLKGVDSTLKIQPAELGDSAVYLCASSLTSSYEQYFGPGTRLTVT.

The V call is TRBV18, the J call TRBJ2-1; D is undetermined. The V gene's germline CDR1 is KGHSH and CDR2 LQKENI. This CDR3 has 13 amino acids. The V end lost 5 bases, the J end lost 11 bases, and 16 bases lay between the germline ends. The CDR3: CASSSNSIDQQFF. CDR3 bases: TGTGCCAGCTCATCCAACTCGATAGATCAGCAGTTCTTC.

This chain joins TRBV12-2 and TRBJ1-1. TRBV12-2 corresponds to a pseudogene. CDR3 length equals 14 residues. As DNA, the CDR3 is TGTGCAAGTCGCCATAGAAGGGGGGGGACTGAAGCTTTCTTT. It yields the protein CASRHRRGGTEAFF.

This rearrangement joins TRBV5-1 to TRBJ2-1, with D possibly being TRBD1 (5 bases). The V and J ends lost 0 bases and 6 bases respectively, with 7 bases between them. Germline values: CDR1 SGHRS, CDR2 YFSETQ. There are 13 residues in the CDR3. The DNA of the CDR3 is TGCGCCAGCAGCTTGGCCCAGGGCAATGAGCAGTTCTTC. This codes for CASSLAQGNEQFF.

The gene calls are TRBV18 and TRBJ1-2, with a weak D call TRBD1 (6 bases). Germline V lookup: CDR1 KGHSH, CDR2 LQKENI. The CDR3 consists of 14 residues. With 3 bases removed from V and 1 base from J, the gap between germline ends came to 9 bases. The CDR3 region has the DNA TGTGCCAGCTCACCGACAGGAATTAACTATGGCTACACCTTC. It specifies CASSPTGINYGYTF.

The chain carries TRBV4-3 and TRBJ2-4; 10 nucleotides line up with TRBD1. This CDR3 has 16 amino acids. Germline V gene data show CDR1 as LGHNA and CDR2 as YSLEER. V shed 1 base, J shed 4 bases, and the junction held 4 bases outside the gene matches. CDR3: CASSQAQGQGKNIQYF. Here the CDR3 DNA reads TGCGCCAGCAGCCAAGCTCAGGGACAGGGGAAAAACATTCAGTACTTC.